This T cell receptor (beta chain) stems from a study of cytomegalovirus exposure and HLA in healthy donors. Study observations and caveats: An Asian-associated ancestry cluster reportedly showed fewer N-insertions than the roughly 670-donor mean in a later analysis. Some V segments, TRBV6-2 and TRBV6-3 among them, were indistinguishable and were therefore excluded.

The CDR3 runs to 15 residues. CDR1 and CDR2 from the germline V gene are SGHAT and FQNNGV. Trimming removed 1 base from V and 3 bases from J, with 10 bases in between. The PCR had 60 Vbeta and 13 Jbeta primers. Clones were sequenced by immunoSEQ multiplex PCR, and TCRdb holds only the in-frame ones, with some missing. This table holds approximately 150,000 clones, 75% to 85% found once. With regard to this clone: Its target is not known.

This chain uses TRBV11-2 with TRBJ1-5; TRBD1 might be the D (5 bases). The sample taken for sequencing was PBMCs. The source of this sequence is a male donor in good health and CMV-seropositive. The CDR3 region has the DNA TGTGCCAGCAGCTTAGGGCAGGGAATCAATCAGCCCCAGCATTTT. It translates to CASSLGQGINQPQHF. Full variable domain (missing parts from reference TRBV11-2 and TRBJ1-5): EAGVAQSPRYKIIEKRQSVAFWCNPISGHATLYWYQQILGQGPKLLIQFQNNGVVDDSQLPKDRFSAERLKGVDSTLKIQPAKLEDSAVYLCASSLGQGINQPQHFGDGTRLSIL.